This entry lists 14 T cell receptor beta chains sequenced from one sample in a study of Ad26.COV2.S vaccination and SARS-CoV-2 variants. TCRdb's copy holds only in-frame clones and misses some; the assay was immunoSEQ multiplex PCR. The data show roughly 700,000 clones, with roughly 90% seen just once and over 1.3% held by the top ten. Treatment described: over 15 received Ad26.COV2.S at low or high dose, single or two shots; roughly five received placebo; per-sample allocation not given. Day 63 after the first injection of vaccine or placebo was the sampling time. The sequencing here drew on peripheral blood, taken in a trial of Ad26.COV2.S vaccine versus placebo. The receptors derive from a person aged 18-60 years who received the Ad26.COV2.S COVID-19 vaccine or a placebo.

This chain connects TRBV18 to TRBJ1-5; perhaps TRBD1 as D (5 bases). V was shortened by 3 bases and J by 5 bases, with 11 bases between the two germline ends. This CDR3 spans 14 amino acids. Germline assignment: CDR1 KGHSH and CDR2 LQKENI. The chain's CDR3 is CASSPPGEYQPQHF. CDR3 in DNA: TGTGCCAGCTCACCCCCGGGGGAGTATCAGCCCCAGCATTTT.

The chain combines TRBV7-6 with TRBJ1-1, with no clear D. The CDR3 length is 15 residues. CDR1 is SGHVS and CDR2 is FNYEAQ in the germline V gene. V lost 0 bases to trimming and J lost 1 base, with 9 bases between them. CDR3 amino acids: CASSLAPSGNTEAFF. In DNA, the CDR3 is TGTGCCAGCAGCTTAGCGCCTTCCGGGAACACTGAAGCTTTCTTT.

This chain connects TRBV5-8 to TRBJ2-1; TRBD1 matches 7 bases. The CDR3 runs to 13 residues. Per the germline V gene, CDR1 is SGHTS and CDR2 is YDEGEE. V gave up 0 bases and J gave up 12 bases; unmatched junction bases: 6. The CDR3 DNA reads as TGTGCCAGCAGCTTGGACAGGGGTTTACTGCAGTTCTTC. As protein: CASSLDRGLLQFF.

J is TRBJ2-5 and V is TRBV5-1; possibly TRBD1 for D (6 bases). Per the germline V gene, CDR1 is SGHRS and CDR2 is YFSETQ. V was cut by 1 base and J by 0 bases, with 10 bases left in between. The CDR3 has 15 residues. In DNA form, the CDR3 reads TGCGCCAGCAGCTTGTCGGGACATAACCAAGAGACCCAGTACTTC. Translating it yields CASSLSGHNQETQYF.

This rearrangement joins TRBV7-8 to TRBJ2-2, with a tentative D call TRBD2 (6 bases). From germline, CDR1 is SGHVS and CDR2 FQNEAQ. This CDR3 is built from 16 residues. V was trimmed by 3 bases and J by 5 bases, leaving 16 bases between them. CDR3 residues: CASSFSYGRVTGELFF. The CDR3 DNA follows: TGTGCCAGCAGCTTCTCCTACGGGAGAGTAACCGGGGAGCTGTTTTTT.

The rearrangement uses TRBV19 and TRBJ2-2; D is undetermined. There are 16 residues in the CDR3. Trimming pared 6 bases from V and 0 bases from J, leaving 14 bases between. In germline, CDR1 is LNHDA, CDR2 SQIVND (reference sequence). CDR3 sequence reads: CASRSKGKTNTGELFF. DNA for the CDR3: TGTGCCAGTAGGAGCAAGGGAAAGACGAACACCGGGGAGCTGTTTTTT. The whole variable domain, remainder taken from reference TRBV19 and TRBJ2-2, is DGGITQSPKYLFRKEGQNVTLSCEQNLNHDAMYWYRQDPGQGLRLIYYSQIVNDFQKGDIAEGYSVSREKKESFPLTVTSAQKNPTAFYLCASRSKGKTNTGELFFGEGSRLTVL.

About this clone itself: Different DNA sequences within this sample yield the same CDR3. The rearrangement links TRBV11-2 to TRBJ2-1, with no clear D. V was shortened by 1 base and J by 3 bases, with 4 bases between the two germline ends. Germline CDR1 is SGHAT and CDR2 is FQNNGV. The length of the CDR3 is 13 residues. The CDR3 reads CASSLGLYNEQFF. The CDR3 DNA reads as TGTGCCAGCAGCTTAGGCCTCTACAATGAGCAGTTCTTC.

In regard to this clone: This sample includes further DNA sequences coding for the same CDR3. V is TRBV3-1 (or the pseudogene TRBV3-2) and J is TRBJ2-7, with TRBD1 identical over 8 bases. This CDR3 has 14 amino acids. V shed 4 bases and J 2 bases; nucleotides not matched to a gene: 4. Germline loops: CDR1 LGHDT, CDR2 YNNKEL (reference sequence). In nucleotides, the CDR3 is TGTGCCAGCAGCCCCGGGACAGGTCCCTACGAGCAGTACTTC. Amino acid sequence: CASSPGTGPYEQYF.

The rearrangement links TRBV6-5 to TRBJ2-7; D may be TRBD2 (6 bases). The germline V gene encodes CDR1 MNHEY and CDR2 SVGAGI. The CDR3 consists of 14 residues. V dropped 8 bases and J dropped 0 bases, with 14 bases sitting between them. The CDR3 region has the DNA TGTGCCAGCGGGAGGACTGGAAACTCCTACGAGCAGTACTTC. Its protein product is CASGRTGNSYEQYF.

The rearrangement joins TRBV6-6 to TRBJ2-4; 8 positions agree with TRBD1. V was clipped by 5 bases and J by 8 bases; unmatched bases: 14. Germline lookup yields CDR1 MNHNY and CDR2 SVGAGI (reference sequence). CDR3 length: 16 amino acids. CDR3 amino acids: CASSQESTGVSDIQYF. DNA of the CDR3: TGTGCCAGCAGTCAAGAGTCGACAGGGGTTAGTGACATTCAGTACTTC.

CDR3 sequence (DNA): TGTGCCAGCAAAACAGGGGGCCTCACTGAAGCTTTCTTT. Translating it yields CASKTGGLTEAFF. The chain links TRBV27 to TRBJ1-1; 9 nucleotides align to TRBD1. The CDR3 is 13 amino acids. Germline lookup yields CDR1 MNHEY and CDR2 SMNVEV (reference sequence). Losses at the gene ends were 7 bases for V and 4 bases for J; bases not matched to a gene: 4.

The chain uses TRBV6-5 and TRBJ2-1; D ambiguous. CDR1 is MNHEY, CDR2 SVGAGI, per germline. The CDR3 is made up of 15 amino acids. Trimming cost V 5 bases and J 3 bases, with 14 bases left between them. DNA for the CDR3: TGTGCCAGCAGTACCTCTCTAGGAAGCTACAATGAGCAGTTCTTC. Protein product: CASSTSLGSYNEQFF.

The V gene is TRBV3-1 (or the pseudogene TRBV3-2), the J gene TRBJ2-1, with D maybe TRBD1 (7 bases). Trimming cost V 1 base and J 2 bases, with 9 bases left between them. The CDR3 is made up of 15 amino acids. CDR1 LGHDT and CDR2 YNNKEL come from the germline V gene (reference sequence). Here the CDR3 reads CASSQAGGTYNEQFF. In DNA form, the CDR3 reads TGTGCCAGCAGCCAAGCAGGGGGGACCTACAATGAGCAGTTCTTC.

This clone is a singleton in its sample. The gene calls are TRBV30 and TRBJ1-2; 7 bases fit TRBD1. The germline CDR1 and CDR2 sequences are GTSNPN and SVGIG (reference sequence). Germline trimming cut 2 bases from V and 7 bases from J; bases unmatched to any gene: 10. The CDR3 is 14 amino acids. CDR3: CAWSIGQARSGYTF. CDR3 in DNA: TGTGCCTGGAGTATCGGACAGGCGCGCTCTGGCTACACCTTC.